The source of this T cell receptor (beta chain) is a study of blood T cell repertoires in COVID-19. The overall study: There were acute and convalescent COVID-19 samples, and they came from the United States, Italy and Spain. Nucleic acid was either cDNA or gDNA, and it came from T cells, B-cell-depleted T cells, or PBMCs.

In the original processing: Estimates of nucleated cell counts were drawn from the amplification of reference gene primers. Sequenced by immunoSEQ multiplex PCR; TCRdb stores in-frame clones only, minus some. V, J and clone size are those of that table, while D and trimming were read from the DNA. The top ten hold more than 3.5% of the sample, which has about 130,000 clones, over 75% seen once. The CDR3 runs to 14 residues. CDR1 KGHSH and CDR2 LQKENI come from the germline V gene. With V trimmed by 3 bases and J by 6 bases, 8 bases remained unmatched. Sample: peripheral blood. The receptor's source is a woman aged 55-69 years with acute or convalescent COVID-19. V and J are TRBV18 and TRBJ2-7, with 7 nucleotides matching TRBD1. The CDR3 DNA reads TGTGCCAGCTCACCCGACAGGGCTTCGAGCGAGCAGTACGTC. Its translation is CASSPDRASSEQYV.